This TCR beta chain was recorded in a study of CD8+ T cells in alopecia areata. Following extraction, RNA underwent reverse transcription to cDNA, which served as the sequencing template. Profiling relied on immunoSEQ multiplex PCR, and the TCRdb table lists in-frame clones only, not all of them. The table shows 120,000 to 150,000 clones, with roughly 50% occurring only once. Sequencing was carried out using CD4+ T cells sorted from blood. This sequence was found in a human donor with alopecia areata.

The CDR3: CASSPGPSYEQYF. CDR3 coding DNA: TGTGCCAGCAGTCCCGGGCCCTCCTACGAGCAGTACTTC. V usage is TRBV7-9 and J usage is TRBJ2-7; D call uncertain. CDR1 is SEHNR and CDR2 is FQNEAQ in the germline V gene (reference sequence). There are 13 residues in the CDR3. Trimming cost V 6 bases and J 0 bases, with 9 bases left between them.